A single sample is the source of the 16 T cell receptor beta chains below, sequenced in a study of shared clonotypes between healthy human individuals. Sequenced by immunoSEQ multiplex PCR; TCRdb stores in-frame clones only, minus some. The sample lists roughly 1,100,000 clones; 60% to 80% were seen once. The sequenced sample consisted of memory CD4+ T cells sorted from blood. Subset noted: CD45RA-negative fraction. The receptor source for this set is a man aged 18 to 29 in good health.

The rearrangement uses TRBV7-2 and TRBJ2-3; D possibly matches TRBD1 or TRBD2 (7 bases each). The CDR3 extends over 15 amino acids. Germline V lookup: CDR1 SGHTA, CDR2 FQGNSA. V lost 4 bases, J lost 9 bases, and 20 bases lay in between. In DNA, the CDR3 is TGTGCCAGCAGCTCACAGCGGGGCAGCAGGGGGACGCAGTATTTT. Residues: CASSSQRGSRGTQYF.

The chain links TRBV29-1 to TRBJ2-5; D assignment may be TRBD1 or TRBD2 (6 bases each). The J call could be wrong; TRBJ2-7 is a better fit for the DNA end. CDR1 is SQVTM, CDR2 ANQGSEA, per germline. The CDR3 has 17 residues. In DNA form, the CDR3 reads TGCAGCGTTGGGTCCAGCCCAACCGGGGGCTGGTCCTACGAGCAGTACTTC. It yields the protein CSVGSSPTGGWSYEQYF.

Points on this clone: Other DNA sequences in the sample encode the same CDR3. The chain couples TRBV6-1 to TRBJ2-7; D not resolved. This CDR3 has 11 amino acids. Trimming removed 6 bases at V and 2 bases at J, with 5 bases between. Germline V gene sequence: CDR1 MNHNS, CDR2 SASEGT. Written as DNA, the CDR3 is TGTGCCAGCAGCCTCACCTACGAGCAGTACTTC. Protein sequence: CASSLTYEQYF.

Worth noting for this clone: Mismatch with germline at one junction end may stem from a read error. The chain combines TRBV30 with TRBJ1-1, with a possible D match to TRBD1 (5 bases). The CDR3 consists of 11 residues. From germline, CDR1 is GTSNPN and CDR2 SVGIG (reference sequence). The CDR3 sequence is CAWTPGVLLTF. The CDR3 bases are TGTGCCTGGACCCCGGGGGTGCTCCTCACATTT.

This chain joins TRBV4-3 and TRBJ2-3; a weak D match, TRBD2 (5 bases). The V end lost 7 bases, the J end lost 0 bases, and 11 bases lay between the germline ends. Germline lookup yields CDR1 LGHNA and CDR2 YSLEER. This CDR3 region has 14 residues. The CDR3 is CASKRKSSTDTQYF. The CDR3 region has the DNA TGCGCCAGCAAGCGGAAATCTAGCACAGATACGCAGTATTTT.

About this clone: Additional DNA sequences in this sample encode the identical CDR3. The chain combines TRBV5-5 with TRBJ2-7; D gene unclear. The CDR3 runs 12 residues. From germline, CDR1 is SGHKS and CDR2 YYEKEE (reference sequence). Deletions cut 0 bases from V and 3 bases from J, with 4 bases between. CDR3 coding DNA: TGTGCCAGCAGCTTGGAAGGCTACGAGCAGTACTTC. Translated: CASSLEGYEQYF.

This clone was counted ten times or more. At the DNA level, this CDR3 is encoded by other sequences in the same sample as well. This chain connects TRBV6-6 to TRBJ2-2, with 8 bases matching TRBD2. CDR1 and CDR2 (germline): MNHNY, SVGAGI (reference sequence). The length of the CDR3 is 14 residues. The V segment lost 5 bases and the J segment 1 base; nucleotides outside the gene matches: 0. The CDR3, as DNA: TGTGCCAGCAGTAGCGGGGGGAACACCGGGGAGCTGTTTTTT. It codes for CASSSGGNTGELFF.

The V and J genes are TRBV7-3 and TRBJ2-7, with D uncertain. Germline V gene data show CDR1 as SGHTA and CDR2 as FQGTGA. The CDR3 covers 11 residues. V was pared by 2 bases and J by 5 bases, with 4 bases between. CDR3 bases: TGTGCCAGCAGCTTAGGGAACGAGCAGTACTTC. Translation gives CASSLGNEQYF.

V usage is TRBV5-6 and J usage is TRBJ2-5, with a tentative D call TRBD2 (6 bases). Trimming shortened V by 4 bases and J by 5 bases, and 12 bases separated the two germline ends. This CDR3 is 13 amino acids long. Germline-derived CDR1 and CDR2 are SGHDT and YYEEEE. The CDR3 is CASSPGTGETQYF. DNA for the CDR3: TGTGCCAGCAGCCCCGGGACTGGGGAGACCCAGTACTTC.

The rearrangement uses TRBV28 and TRBJ2-7; D not certain. The ends were cut back, 6 bases at V and 3 bases at J, with 15 bases in the middle. The V gene's germline CDR1 is MDHEN and CDR2 SYDVKM. The CDR3 runs to 14 residues. Here the CDR3 reads CASSPPVGNYEQYF. In DNA form, the CDR3 reads TGTGCCAGCAGCCCTCCGGTGGGGAACTACGAGCAGTACTTC.

The chain joins TRBV18 to TRBJ2-7; 8 bases fit TRBD1. CDR1 and CDR2 from the germline V gene are KGHSH and LQKENI. This CDR3 has 14 residues. The V segment lost 2 bases and the J segment 4 bases; nucleotides outside the gene matches: 4. In nucleotides, the CDR3 is TGTGCCAGCTCACCAAGTGGACAGGGTTACGAGCAGTACTTC. Translating gives CASSPSGQGYEQYF.

DNA of the CDR3: TGTGCCAGCAGCTCAGGTGGGGGGGCAGAGACCCAGTACTTC. The encoded protein is CASSSGGGAETQYF. The chain uses TRBV11-3 and TRBJ2-5; TRBD2 is a possible D gene (7 bases). This CDR3 contains 14 residues. Germline CDR1 and CDR2: SGHNT and YENEEA. Trimming removed 4 bases at V and 4 bases at J, with 13 bases between.

For this clone: Germline is not matched at one junction end, which may reflect a read error. V gene TRBV14 combines with J gene TRBJ2-7; maybe TRBD1 (6 bases). Germline CDR1 is SGHDN and CDR2 is FVKESK. This CDR3 is built from 12 residues. CDR3 loop: CASIQQGGEQYF. CDR3 DNA sequence: TGTGCCAGCATCCAACAAGGGGGCGAGCAGTACTTC. The entire variable domain, with the rest obtained from reference TRBV14 and TRBJ2-7, is as follows: EAGVTQFPSHSVIEKGQTVTLRCDPISGHDNLYWYRRVMGKEIKFLLHFVKESKQDESGMPNNRFLAERTGGTYSTLKVQPAELEDSGVYFCASIQQGGEQYFGPGTRLTVT.

The rearrangement joins TRBV5-4 to TRBJ2-7; a weak D match, TRBD2 (5 bases). There are 14 residues in the CDR3. Germline V gives CDR1 SGHNT, CDR2 YYREEE (reference sequence). V lost 4 bases and J 8 bases, leaving 19 bases between the germline ends. The CDR3 loop is CASSPRDRRGKQYF. For the CDR3, the DNA is TGTGCCAGCAGCCCAAGGGATAGACGGGGAAAGCAGTACTTC.

V usage is TRBV2 and J usage is TRBJ2-2; possibly TRBD1 for D (6 bases). V was cut by 8 bases and J by 8 bases, with 15 bases left in between. This CDR3 comprises 13 residues. CDR1 is SNHLY and CDR2 is FYNNEI in the germline V gene. CDR3 nucleotide sequence: TGTGCCAGCGGGACACCCCTTAGTGGGGAGCTGTTTTTT. Translation gives CASGTPLSGELFF.

Turning to this clone: Given a much more abundant clone one base away, this may be a read error. The CDR3 DNA reads TGTGCCAGCAGCTTGGAGGGGAACACCGGGGAGCTGTTTTTT. Translating gives CASSLEGNTGELFF. The rearrangement links TRBV5-4 to TRBJ2-2; D unclear. V was pared by 0 bases and J by 1 base, with 4 bases between. Germline values: CDR1 SGHNT, CDR2 YYREEE (reference sequence). This CDR3 has 14 residues.